One sample yielded the 4 T cell receptor beta chains listed below, sequenced in a study of Graves' ophthalmopathy and Graves' hyperthyroidism. The TCR beta CDR3 regions underwent amplification from RNA transcripts. HTBI primers primed a first-round RT-PCR, and a second-round multiplex PCR followed. TCRdb ran MiXCR on the multiplex PCR reads and lists one entry per CDR3 protein. Found here are roughly 700,000 distinct CDR3 sequences, 35% to 50% of them singletons; the top ten hold roughly 45%. The sample consisted of peripheral blood. The receptors originated from an adult man with Graves' ophthalmopathy.

Notes on this clonotype: A read error may account for a junction end that differs from germline. The rearrangement uses TRBV11-2 and TRBJ1-1, with unresolved D. The V gene's germline CDR1 is SGHAT and CDR2 FQNNGV. CDR3 length equals 13 residues. CDR3 loop: CAGSFSLNPEAFF. Here the CDR3 DNA reads TGTGCCGGCAGCTTTTCTCTGAACCCTGAAGCTTTCTTT.

This clonotype showed up just once. One end of the junction fails to match germline, which may point to a read error. The chain has TRBV2 and TRBJ1-4, with 9 positions matching TRBD1. CDR3 size: 14 residues. Germline CDR1 and CDR2: SNHLY and FYNNEI. The CDR3 DNA follows: TGTGCCAGCAGCAGGGACAGGGCTAATGAAAAACCGTTTTTT. Translated, it gives CASSRDRANEKPFF.

This sequence joins TRBV19 and TRBJ1-2; D is unresolved. The V gene's germline CDR1 is LNHDA and CDR2 SQIVND (reference sequence). The ends were cut back, 7 bases at V and 12 bases at J, with 21 bases in the middle. CDR3 length equals 13 residues. The CDR3 DNA reads TGTGCCAGTAAACCCCAGCGGCCGTATGGAAACACCTTC. Translated: CASKPQRPYGNTF.

This clonotype was counted many times. This chain joins TRBV5-1 and TRBJ2-7; 7 bases match TRBD2. CDR3 length: 14 amino acids. With V trimmed by 3 bases and J by 7 bases, 10 bases remained unmatched. Germline V gives CDR1 SGHRS, CDR2 YFSETQ. The DNA for the CDR3 is TGCGCCAGCAGCTCCGCCGGACTAGTCGGTGAGCAGTACTTC. This translates into CASSSAGLVGEQYF.